This passage covers 30 T cell receptor beta chains from one sample sequenced in a study of metastatic and nonmetastatic thyroid tumors. Not a single patient had been given any form of treatment at any point before undergoing thyroid surgery. TCRdb reprocessed the PCR reads via MiXCR. The sample consists of over 20,000 clones, around 28% of them appearing once. The specimen sequenced was blood. All receptors derive from a female donor with papillary thyroid cancer or a benign thyroid nodule (not recorded which). Some clones in this sample may be carry-over from other donors' samples.

This clone is medium-sized within its sample. This chain links TRBV7-2 with TRBJ1-6; D not certain. The CDR3 totals 14 residues. Trimming stripped 3 bases from V and 9 bases from J, with 12 bases between. CDR1 is SGHTA and CDR2 is FQGNSA in the germline V gene. DNA for the CDR3: TGTGCCAGCAGCTTGAGGGATCGGGTTTCACCCCTCCACTTT. Its protein product is CASSLRDRVSPLHF.

In the case of this clone: At one end, the junction sequence differs from germline, possibly due to a read error. V gene TRBV6-1 combines with J gene TRBJ2-3, with a possible D match to TRBD2 (7 bases). This CDR3 has 14 amino acids. Germline V CDR1 and CDR2: MNHNS, SASEGT. This chain's CDR3 is CASSEGGGTDTQYF. CDR3 DNA: TGTGCCAGCAGTGAGGGGGGGGGCACTGATACGCAGTATTTT.

The gene calls are TRBV12-3 or TRBV12-4 and TRBJ2-7; 7 bases match TRBD2. J lost 2 bases, V lost 6 bases, and 4 bases had no gene match. The CDR3 is made up of 13 amino acids. DNA of the CDR3: TGTGCCAGCAGACTAGCGCTGACCTACGAGCAGTACTTC. It encodes CASRLALTYEQYF.

This clone was seen repeatedly, ten times or more. The rearrangement joins TRBV4-1 to TRBJ1-1, with D maybe TRBD1 (5 bases). The germline V and J ends were trimmed by 5 bases and 0 bases, with 10 bases remaining between them. The germline V gene has CDR1 MGHRA and CDR2 YSYEKL. The CDR3 length is 14 residues. The CDR3 loop reads CASSRQLMNTEAFF. CDR3 nucleotide sequence: TGCGCCAGCAGCAGACAGCTTATGAACACTGAAGCTTTCTTT.

This clone was detected ten times or more. The chain employs TRBV3-1 and TRBJ2-7; 9 bases fit TRBD1. The CDR3 is 15 residues long. Germline V gene lookup returns CDR1 LGHDT and CDR2 YNNKEL (reference sequence). The V gene end was trimmed by 1 base and the J gene end by 5 bases; junction bases not matched to a gene: 6. The CDR3: CASSQVGTGKNEQYF. CDR3 bases: TGTGCCAGCAGCCAAGTAGGGACAGGGAAAAACGAGCAGTACTTC.

Ten or more counts support this clone. The V gene is TRBV6-2 or TRBV6-3, the J gene TRBJ1-1, with D uncertain. The germline CDR1 and CDR2 sequences are MNHEY and SVGEGT. V was trimmed by 0 bases and J by 6 bases, leaving 14 bases between them. This CDR3 is 15 amino acids long. DNA for the CDR3: TGTGCCAGCAGTTACTCGAGAGACCAAGGGCCTGAAGCTTTCTTT. Encoded protein: CASSYSRDQGPEAFF.

This clone was detected many times. The V gene is TRBV3-1, the J gene TRBJ1-4; D is undetermined. This CDR3 contains 12 residues. V lost 5 bases and J lost 8, with 9 bases in between. CDR1 and CDR2 from the germline V gene are LGHDT and YNNKEL (reference sequence). CDR3 in amino acids: CASSAGPEKLFF. CDR3 bases: TGTGCCAGCAGCGCGGGCCCGGAAAAACTGTTTTTT. Full variable domain (remainder filled in from reference TRBV3-1 and TRBJ1-4): DTAVSQTPKYLVTQMGNDKSIKCEQNLGHDTMYWYKQDSKKFLKIMFSYNNKELIINETVPNRFSPKSPDKAHLNLHINSLELGDSAVYFCASSAGPEKLFFGSGTQLSVL.

The V gene is TRBV27, the J gene TRBJ2-7; D unresolved. With 0 bases removed from V and 2 bases from J, the gap between germline ends came to 8 bases. The CDR3 consists of 14 residues. Germline lookup yields CDR1 MNHEY and CDR2 SMNVEV (reference sequence). CDR3: CASSLSLPPYEQYF. In DNA, the CDR3 is TGTGCCAGCAGTTTATCCCTACCGCCCTACGAGCAGTACTTC.

In its sample, this clone ranks as medium-sized. The J gene is TRBJ2-2, the V gene TRBV9; tentatively, D is TRBD2 (6 bases). V was cut by 0 bases and J by 3 bases, with 12 bases left in between. Germline assignment: CDR1 SGDLS and CDR2 YYNGEE. The CDR3 spans 16 residues. The CDR3 bases are TGTGCCAGCAGCGTAGGGGACTCATTCTACACCGGGGAGCTGTTTTTT. Residues: CASSVGDSFYTGELFF.

In this sample, this clone turned up many times. Mismatch with germline at one junction end may stem from a read error. The chain carries TRBV7-7 and TRBJ2-1; D ambiguous. The CDR3 totals 16 residues. Per germline, CDR1 SSHAT and CDR2 FNYEAQ (reference sequence). DNA for the CDR3: TGTGCTAGCAGCTTATCAATTGGTGGCACGGGCAATGAGCAGTTCTTC. This encodes CASSLSIGGTGNEQFF.

This clone was picked up many times. A much more abundant neighbour one base away suggests this may be a read error. V usage is TRBV20-1 and J usage is TRBJ1-2; 9 bases are a match to TRBD1. The CDR3 is 14 amino acids. Germline CDR1 and CDR2: DFQATT and SNEGSKA (reference sequence). The J segment lost 8 bases and the V segment lost 5 bases, leaving 12 bases of the junction unmatched. The CDR3 region is CSALNSGTGYGYTF. CDR3 sequence (DNA): TGCAGTGCTCTCAACTCCGGGACAGGGTACGGCTACACCTTC.

This clone was found many times. V usage is TRBV6-2 or TRBV6-3 and J usage is TRBJ2-4; tentative D call: TRBD2 (5 bases). This CDR3 region has 17 residues. Trimming took off 5 bases at V and 0 bases at J, with 17 bases between the two ends. Germline V gene data show CDR1 as MNHEY and CDR2 as SVGEGT. CDR3 in amino acids: CASSPYPSKIAKNIQYF. The CDR3 coding sequence is TGTGCCAGCAGTCCGTACCCTAGCAAGATAGCCAAAAACATTCAGTACTTC.

Regarding this clone: One end of the junction varies from germline; a read error may be responsible. This chain connects TRBV28 to TRBJ1-2; TRBD1 aligns across 7 bases. The CDR3 is 13 amino acids. Germline-derived CDR1 and CDR2 are MDHEN and SYDVKM. The CDR3 nucleotides are TGTGACAGCAGCCTTGACAGGGTAAAGGGCTACACCTTC. It translates to CDSSLDRVKGYTF.

This clone qualifies as medium-sized. Additional DNA sequences in this sample encode the identical CDR3. V and J are TRBV9 and TRBJ2-7; D gene ambiguous. The CDR3 is made up of 14 amino acids. Germline CDR1 and CDR2: SGDLS and YYNGEE. Trimming took off 0 bases at V and 0 bases at J, with 7 bases between the two ends. CDR3 nucleotides: TGTGCCAGCAGCGTAGGTTCAAGCTCCTACGAGCAGTACTTC. Its protein product is CASSVGSSSYEQYF.

The chain links TRBV7-6 to TRBJ2-5; D may be TRBD2 (7 bases). The CDR3 runs to 17 residues. Trimming took 1 base from V and 1 from J, leaving 16 bases between them. Germline V gives CDR1 SGHVS, CDR2 FNYEAQ. CDR3: CASSLVIRGAAQETQYF. The CDR3 DNA reads TGTGCCAGCAGCTTAGTTATTCGGGGGGCGGCCCAAGAGACCCAGTACTTC.

This clone was detected ten times or more. The chain recombines TRBV6-2 or TRBV6-3 with TRBJ2-1; 14 nucleotides agree with TRBD2. Germline V gene lookup returns CDR1 MNHEY and CDR2 SVGEGT. V lost 6 bases and J lost 14; bases outside the gene matches: 12. The CDR3 has 15 amino acids. CDR3 sequence: CASSNPGLAGVEKFF. CDR3 coding DNA: TGTGCCAGCAGCAATCCGGGACTAGCGGGAGTCGAGAAGTTCTTC.

This clone turned up a few times. This chain's CDR3 is CASSRTQNTEAFF. CDR3 nucleotide sequence: TGTGCCAGCAGTCGGACACAGAACACTGAAGCTTTCTTT. The chain carries TRBV6-4 and TRBJ1-1; tentatively, D is TRBD1 (5 bases). The CDR3 loop spans 13 amino acids. Germline loops: CDR1 MRHNA, CDR2 SNTAGT. Trimming took off 5 bases at V and 1 base at J, with 8 bases between the two ends.

This clone was observed many times. V usage is TRBV13 and J usage is TRBJ2-1, with 15 bases matching TRBD2. From germline, CDR1 is PRHDT and CDR2 FYEKMQ (reference sequence). With 4 bases clipped from V and 0 bases from J, the junction kept 10 bases outside the gene matches. This CDR3 comprises 20 residues. For the CDR3, the DNA is TGTGCCAGCAGCTACGTAGGGGGACTAGCGGGAGGTCCCTCCTACAATGAGCAGTTCTTC. Its protein is CASSYVGGLAGGPSYNEQFF. Full variable domain (outside the CDR3, taken from reference TRBV13 and TRBJ2-1): AAGVIQSPRHLIKEKRETATLKCYPIPRHDTVYWYQQGPGQDPQFLISFYEKMQSDKGSIPDRFSAQQFSDYHSELNMSSLELGDSALYFCASSYVGGLAGGPSYNEQFFGPGTRLTVL.

Comments on this clone: At one end, the junction sequence differs from germline, possibly due to a read error. This chain joins TRBV20-1 and TRBJ2-7, with 7 bases that match TRBD1. Germline V lookup: CDR1 DFQATT, CDR2 SNEGSKA (reference sequence). The length of the CDR3 is 14 residues. The DNA for the CDR3 is TGCATTGCTAGAGATCCGGACAGGTCCTACGAGCAGTACTTC. Protein product: CIARDPDRSYEQYF.

This clone has at least ten counts. The V gene is TRBV6-1, the J gene TRBJ2-1; 10 bases line up with TRBD2. The CDR3 contains 16 residues. The V and J ends lost 3 bases and 4 bases, in that order; junction bases with no gene match: 6. Per the germline V gene, CDR1 is MNHNS and CDR2 is SASEGT. DNA of the CDR3: TGTGCCAGCAGTGACCTAGCGGGGGTTGCATACAATGAGCAGTTCTTC. It encodes CASSDLAGVAYNEQFF.

In its sample, this clone was seen many times. V and J are TRBV20-1 and TRBJ2-1; 11 bases fit TRBD2. There are 19 residues in the CDR3. The V and J ends lost 1 base and 0 bases, in that order; junction bases with no gene match: 11. In germline, CDR1 is DFQATT, CDR2 SNEGSKA (reference sequence). CDR3 in amino acids: CSARVLAGVARSSYNEQFF. CDR3 nucleotide sequence: TGCAGTGCTAGAGTACTAGCGGGAGTCGCTCGAAGCTCCTACAATGAGCAGTTCTTC.

This clone was detected many times. The genes are TRBV27 and TRBJ2-1; a weak D match, TRBD2 (7 bases). The germline CDR1 and CDR2 sequences are MNHEY and SMNVEV (reference sequence). CDR3 length: 14 residues. Trimming stripped 2 bases from V and 6 bases from J, with 11 bases between. CDR3 residues: CASSLRRGPNEQFF. Here the CDR3 DNA reads TGTGCCAGCAGTTTAAGGCGGGGGCCCAATGAGCAGTTCTTC.

This clone qualifies as medium-sized. The chain has TRBV19 and TRBJ1-5; the D gene is possibly TRBD1 (5 bases). V shed 1 base and J shed 7 bases, with 23 bases lying between them. Looked up from germline, CDR1 is LNHDA and CDR2 is SQIVND (reference sequence). The CDR3 runs to 18 residues. CDR3 region: CASSIGGGVRTGKQPQHF. The CDR3 DNA sequence: TGTGCCAGTAGTATAGGAGGAGGGGTTCGGACGGGGAAACAGCCCCAGCATTTT.

This sequence joins TRBV7-2 and TRBJ2-1; 7 bases fit TRBD2. The V and J ends lost 0 bases and 5 bases, in that order; junction bases with no gene match: 4. This CDR3 region has 15 residues. In germline, CDR1 is SGHTA, CDR2 FQGNSA. This chain's CDR3 is CASSLAAGIHNEQFF. CDR3 nucleotides: TGTGCCAGCAGCTTAGCAGCGGGGATACACAATGAGCAGTTCTTC.

This clone has a count of ten or more. This rearrangement joins TRBV6-1 to TRBJ2-3; 10 bases align to TRBD2. Germline-derived CDR1 and CDR2 are MNHNS and SASEGT. With V trimmed by 5 bases and J by 4 bases, 6 bases remained unmatched. This CDR3 has 15 residues. CDR3 in amino acids: CASSYSGRISDTQYF. As DNA, the CDR3 is TGTGCCAGCAGTTATAGCGGGAGGATATCAGATACGCAGTATTTT.

There are many counts of this clone. The gene calls are TRBV5-8 and TRBJ1-3; 7 bases map to TRBD1. CDR1 is SGHTS and CDR2 is YDEGEE in the germline V gene. The CDR3 has 15 amino acids. Trimming at V came to 4 bases and at J to 0 bases, leaving 4 bases not matched to a gene. CDR3 sequence (DNA): TGTGCCAGCAGCACCGGGACAGTCTCTGGAAACACCATATATTTT. Its protein is CASSTGTVSGNTIYF.

This clone was seen more than once but under ten times. This rearrangement joins TRBV6-4 to TRBJ2-1; D is uncertain. V was shortened by 3 bases and J by 1 base, with 4 bases between the two germline ends. The CDR3 totals 13 residues. Germline CDR1 and CDR2: MRHNA and SNTAGT. The CDR3 protein is CASSEGSYNEQFF. The CDR3 DNA reads TGTGCCAGCAGTGAGGGGTCCTACAATGAGCAGTTCTTC.

The sample holds many counts of this clone. The V call is TRBV11-2, the J call TRBJ2-5; 10 bases match TRBD2. The CDR3 length is 16 residues. Losses at the gene ends were 3 bases for V and 4 bases for J; bases not matched to a gene: 8. Germline V gene data show CDR1 as SGHAT and CDR2 as FQNNGV. Written as DNA, the CDR3 is TGTGCCAGCAGCTTCCTGGGTAGCGGGGGGATAGAGACCCAGTACTTC. It is translated as CASSFLGSGGIETQYF.

Many counts were recorded for this clone. The V call is TRBV13, the J call TRBJ2-5; 14 bases align to TRBD2. J gave up 5 bases and V 3 bases, and 5 bases lay outside the gene matches. This CDR3 has 16 amino acids. The germline V gene has CDR1 PRHDT and CDR2 FYEKMQ (reference sequence). CDR3 residues: CASSLTSGRVGETQYF. Here the CDR3 DNA reads TGTGCCAGCAGCTTGACTAGCGGGAGGGTGGGGGAGACCCAGTACTTC.

The J gene is TRBJ2-7, the V gene TRBV20-1; D is uncertain. The CDR3 is 10 amino acids. Germline lookup yields CDR1 DFQATT and CDR2 SNEGSKA (reference sequence). Trimming stripped 5 bases from V and 3 bases from J, with 5 bases between. CDR3 in amino acids: CSASNYEQYF. CDR3 sequence (DNA): TGCAGTGCTTCCAACTACGAGCAGTACTTC.